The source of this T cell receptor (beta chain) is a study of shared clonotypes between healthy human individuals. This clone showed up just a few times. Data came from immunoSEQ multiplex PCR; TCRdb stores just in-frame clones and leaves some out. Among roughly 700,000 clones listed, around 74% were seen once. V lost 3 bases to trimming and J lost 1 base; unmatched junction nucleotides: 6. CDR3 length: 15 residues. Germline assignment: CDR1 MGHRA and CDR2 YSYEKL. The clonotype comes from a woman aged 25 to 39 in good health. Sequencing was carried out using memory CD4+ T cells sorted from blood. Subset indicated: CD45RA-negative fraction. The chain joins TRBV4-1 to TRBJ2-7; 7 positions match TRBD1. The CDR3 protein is CASSHSEDRSYEQYF. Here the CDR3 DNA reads TGCGCCAGCAGCCACTCAGAGGACAGGTCCTACGAGCAGTACTTC.